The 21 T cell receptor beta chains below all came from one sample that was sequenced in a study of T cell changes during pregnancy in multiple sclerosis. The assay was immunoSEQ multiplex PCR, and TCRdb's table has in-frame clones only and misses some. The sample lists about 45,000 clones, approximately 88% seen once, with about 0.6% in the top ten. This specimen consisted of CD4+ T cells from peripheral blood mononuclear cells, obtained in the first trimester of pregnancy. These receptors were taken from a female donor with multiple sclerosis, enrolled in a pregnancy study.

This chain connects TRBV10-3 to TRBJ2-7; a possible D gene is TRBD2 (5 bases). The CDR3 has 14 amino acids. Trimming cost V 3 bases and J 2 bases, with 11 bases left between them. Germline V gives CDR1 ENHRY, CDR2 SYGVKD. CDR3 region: CAISDKGAAYEQYF. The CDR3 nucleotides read TGTGCCATCAGTGACAAGGGAGCAGCCTACGAGCAGTACTTC.

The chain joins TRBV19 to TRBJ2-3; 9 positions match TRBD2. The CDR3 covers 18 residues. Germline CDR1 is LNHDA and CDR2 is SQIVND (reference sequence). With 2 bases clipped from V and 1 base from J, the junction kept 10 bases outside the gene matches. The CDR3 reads CASSIPGTSLFGTDTQYF. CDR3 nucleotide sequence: TGTGCCAGTAGTATACCAGGGACTAGCTTATTTGGCACAGATACGCAGTATTTT.

Written as DNA, the CDR3 is TGTGCCAGCACTAACCGGGACAGGGGAAGGAATGAGCAGTTCTTC. Amino acid sequence: CASTNRDRGRNEQFF. This sequence joins TRBV27 and TRBJ2-1; 10 positions agree with TRBD1. V gave up 7 bases and J gave up 7 bases; unmatched junction bases: 10. The V gene's germline CDR1 is MNHEY and CDR2 SMNVEV (reference sequence). CDR3 length: 15 residues.

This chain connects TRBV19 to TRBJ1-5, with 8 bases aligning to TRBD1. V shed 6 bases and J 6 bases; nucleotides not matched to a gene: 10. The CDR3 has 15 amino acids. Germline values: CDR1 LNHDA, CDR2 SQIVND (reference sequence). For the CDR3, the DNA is TGTGCCAGTAGGAAGGAAACAGGGGGAGGTCAGCCCCAGCATTTT. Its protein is CASRKETGGGQPQHF.

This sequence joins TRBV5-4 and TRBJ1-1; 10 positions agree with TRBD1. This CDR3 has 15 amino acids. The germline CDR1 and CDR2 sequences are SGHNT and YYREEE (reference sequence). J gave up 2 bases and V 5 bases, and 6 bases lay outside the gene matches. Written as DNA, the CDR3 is TGTGCCAGCAGTCCCGGGACAGGGGCCAACACTGAAGCTTTCTTT. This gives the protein CASSPGTGANTEAFF.

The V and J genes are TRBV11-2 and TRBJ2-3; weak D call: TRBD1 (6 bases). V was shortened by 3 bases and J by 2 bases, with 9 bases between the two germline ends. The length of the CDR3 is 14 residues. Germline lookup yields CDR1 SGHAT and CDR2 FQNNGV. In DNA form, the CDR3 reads TGTGCCAGCAGCTTCGACAGGTACACAGATACGCAGTATTTT. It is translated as CASSFDRYTDTQYF.

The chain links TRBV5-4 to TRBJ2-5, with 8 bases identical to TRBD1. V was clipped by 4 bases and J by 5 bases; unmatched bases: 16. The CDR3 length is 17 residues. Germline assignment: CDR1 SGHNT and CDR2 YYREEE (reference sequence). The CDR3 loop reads CASSRPSAGGAGETQYF. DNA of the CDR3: TGTGCCAGCAGCCGACCGTCTGCAGGGGGCGCGGGGGAGACCCAGTACTTC.

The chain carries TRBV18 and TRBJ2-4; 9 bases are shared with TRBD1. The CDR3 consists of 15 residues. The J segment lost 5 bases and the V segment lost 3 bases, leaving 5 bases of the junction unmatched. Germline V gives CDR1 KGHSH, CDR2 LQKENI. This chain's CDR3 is CASSPVRDRENIQYF. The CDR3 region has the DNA TGTGCCAGCTCACCGGTTCGGGACAGGGAAAACATTCAGTACTTC.

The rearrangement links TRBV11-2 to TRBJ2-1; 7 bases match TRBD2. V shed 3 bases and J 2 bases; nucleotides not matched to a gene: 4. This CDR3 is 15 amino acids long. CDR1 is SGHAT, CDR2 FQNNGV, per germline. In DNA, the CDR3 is TGTGCCAGCAGCTTGATGCGGGGGACCTACAATGAGCAGTTCTTC. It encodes CASSLMRGTYNEQFF. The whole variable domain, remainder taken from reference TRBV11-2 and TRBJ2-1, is EAGVAQSPRYKIIEKRQSVAFWCNPISGHATLYWYQQILGQGPKLLIQFQNNGVVDDSQLPKDRFSAERLKGVDSTLKIQPAKLEDSAVYLCASSLMRGTYNEQFFGPGTRLTVL.

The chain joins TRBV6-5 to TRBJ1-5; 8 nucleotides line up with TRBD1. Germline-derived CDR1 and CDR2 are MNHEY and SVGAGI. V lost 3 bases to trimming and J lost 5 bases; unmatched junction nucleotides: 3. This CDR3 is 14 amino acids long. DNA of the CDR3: TGTGCCAGCAGTTATGACAGGGGCGATCAGCCCCAGCATTTT. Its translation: CASSYDRGDQPQHF.

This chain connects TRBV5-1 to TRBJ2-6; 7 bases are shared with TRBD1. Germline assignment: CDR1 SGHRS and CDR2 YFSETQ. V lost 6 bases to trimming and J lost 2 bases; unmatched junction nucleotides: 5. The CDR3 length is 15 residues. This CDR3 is CASTMTGTGANVLTF. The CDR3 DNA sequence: TGCGCCAGCACCATGACAGGGACTGGGGCCAACGTCCTGACTTTC.

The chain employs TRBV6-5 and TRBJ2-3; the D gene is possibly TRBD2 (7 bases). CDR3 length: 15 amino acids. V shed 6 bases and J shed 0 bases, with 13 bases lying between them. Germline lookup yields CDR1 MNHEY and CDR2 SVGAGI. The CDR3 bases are TGTGCCAGCAGGGGGAGGGGGGCTAGCACAGATACGCAGTATTTT. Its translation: CASRGRGASTDTQYF.

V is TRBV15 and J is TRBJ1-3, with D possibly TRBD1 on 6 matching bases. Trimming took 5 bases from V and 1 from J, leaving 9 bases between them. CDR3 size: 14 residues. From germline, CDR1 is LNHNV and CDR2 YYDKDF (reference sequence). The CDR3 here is CATSHTGSGNTIYF. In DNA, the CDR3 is TGTGCCACCAGCCATACAGGGTCTGGAAACACCATATATTTT. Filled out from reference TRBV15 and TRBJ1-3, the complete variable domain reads DAMVIQNPRYQVTQFGKPVTLSCSQTLNHNVMYWYQQKSSQAPKLLFHYYDKDFNNEADTPDNFQSRRPNTSFCFLDIRSPGLGDTAMYLCATSHTGSGNTIYFGEGSWLTVV.

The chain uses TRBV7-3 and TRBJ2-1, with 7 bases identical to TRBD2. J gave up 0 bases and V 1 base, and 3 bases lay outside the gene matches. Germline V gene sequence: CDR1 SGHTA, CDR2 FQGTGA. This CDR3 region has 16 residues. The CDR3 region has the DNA TGTGCCAGCAGCTTAAGGGGCGGGAGCTCCTACAATGAGCAGTTCTTC. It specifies CASSLRGGSSYNEQFF. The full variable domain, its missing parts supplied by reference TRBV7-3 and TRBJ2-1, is GAGVSQTPSNKVTEKGKYVELRCDPISGHTALYWYRQSLGQGPEFLIYFQGTGAADDSGLPNDRFFAVRPEGSVSTLKIQRTERGDSAVYLCASSLRGGSSYNEQFFGPGTRLTVL.

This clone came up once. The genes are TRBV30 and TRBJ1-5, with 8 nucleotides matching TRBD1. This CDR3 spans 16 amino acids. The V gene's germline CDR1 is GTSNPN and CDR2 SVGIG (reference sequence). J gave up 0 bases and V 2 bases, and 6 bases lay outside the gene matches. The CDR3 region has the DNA TGTGCCTGGAGTCCCGGGACAGGCTATAGCAATCAGCCCCAGCATTTT. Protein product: CAWSPGTGYSNQPQHF. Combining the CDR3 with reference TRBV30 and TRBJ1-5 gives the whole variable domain SQTIHQWPATLVQPVGSPLSLECTVEGTSNPNLYWYRQAAGRGLQLLFYSVGIGQISSEVPQNLSASRPQDRQFILSSKKLLLSDSGFYLCAWSPGTGYSNQPQHFGDGTRLSIL.

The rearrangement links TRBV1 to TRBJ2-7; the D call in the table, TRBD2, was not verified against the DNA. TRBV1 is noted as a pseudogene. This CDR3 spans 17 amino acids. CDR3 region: CTSSQGGLLADDYEQYF. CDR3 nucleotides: TGCACCAGCAGCCAAGGGGGGCTACTAGCGGATGACTACGAGCAGTACTTC.

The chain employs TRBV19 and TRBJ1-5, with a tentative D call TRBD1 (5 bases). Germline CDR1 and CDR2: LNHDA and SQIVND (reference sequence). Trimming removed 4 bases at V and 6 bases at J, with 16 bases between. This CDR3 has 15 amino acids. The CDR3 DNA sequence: TGTGCCAGTAGTAAGGCTCAGGGTCGTGGTCAGCCCCAGCATTTT. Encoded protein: CASSKAQGRGQPQHF.

The CDR3: CATEIARGGLGEQYF. The DNA for the CDR3 is TGTGCCACCGAAATTGCTCGCGGGGGGCTCGGCGAGCAGTACTTC. V gene TRBV19 combines with J gene TRBJ2-7; 8 positions match TRBD2. The CDR3 contains 15 residues. Per germline, CDR1 LNHDA and CDR2 SQIVND (reference sequence). Trimming removed 10 bases from V and 6 bases from J; junction bases left unmatched: 17. The full variable domain, its missing parts supplied by reference TRBV19 and TRBJ2-7, is DGGITQSPKYLFRKEGQNVTLSCEQNLNHDAMYWYRQDPGQGLRLIYYSQIVNDFQKGDIAEGYSVSREKKESFPLTVTSAQKNPTAFYLCATEIARGGLGEQYFGPGTRLTVT.

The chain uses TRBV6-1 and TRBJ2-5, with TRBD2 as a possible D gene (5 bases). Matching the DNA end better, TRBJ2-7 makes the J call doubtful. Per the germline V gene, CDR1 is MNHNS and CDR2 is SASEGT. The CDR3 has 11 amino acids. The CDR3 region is CVKRPTYEQYF. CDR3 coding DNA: TGTGTCAAGCGGCCCACCTACGAGCAGTACTTC.

Here the CDR3 DNA reads TGTGCCAGTAGTCGATACGCCCGAGGGCGGAGGACAGATACGCAGTATTTT. Protein sequence: CASSRYARGRRTDTQYF. The rearrangement links TRBV19 to TRBJ2-3; TRBD2 might be the D (5 bases). V lost 5 bases to trimming and J lost 3 bases, with 21 bases between them. The CDR3 is 17 residues long. From germline, CDR1 is LNHDA and CDR2 SQIVND (reference sequence).

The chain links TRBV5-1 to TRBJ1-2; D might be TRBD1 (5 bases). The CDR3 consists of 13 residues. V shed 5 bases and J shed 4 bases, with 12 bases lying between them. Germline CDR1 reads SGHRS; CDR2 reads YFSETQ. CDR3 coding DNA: TGCGCCAGCAGGGAGACAGAGTTCTATGGCTACACCTTC. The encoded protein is CASRETEFYGYTF.